This paragraph reports one TCR beta chain. This record belongs to a study of cytomegalovirus exposure and HLA in healthy donors. Background on the study: Earlier work reported 95 million to 130 million unique TCR beta sequences from some 170 million T cells.

Unmatched junction bases numbered 2, after V lost 11 bases and J lost 0 bases. The CDR3 is 12 residues long. Per germline, CDR1 LNHNV and CDR2 YYDKDF (reference sequence). The PCR ran on 60 Vbeta and 13 Jbeta primers. Clones were sequenced by immunoSEQ multiplex PCR, and TCRdb holds only the in-frame ones, with some missing. The sample table includes 53,000 or so clones. The origin of this receptor is a male donor in good health and CMV-seropositive. What was sequenced was PBMCs. The V gene is TRBV15, the J gene TRBJ1-1; 8 nucleotides agree with TRBD1. The chain's CDR3 is CAAGGLNTEAFF. CDR3 coding DNA: TGTGCCGCAGGGGGCTTGAACACTGAAGCTTTCTTT.